The sequence of this T cell receptor beta chain was determined in a study of blood T cell repertoires in COVID-19. Across the study: Samples of COVID-19 (acute and convalescent) were obtained from the United States, Italy and Spain.

The protocol was immunoSEQ multiplex PCR, while the TCRdb copy is restricted to in-frame clones and leaves out a portion. This sample has a few hundred thousand clones; roughly 87% occur once, and the top ten carry approximately 5.4%. CDR1 and CDR2 from the germline V gene are WNHNN and SYGVQD (reference sequence). V was pared by 8 bases and J by 0 bases, with 11 bases of the junction left unmatched. This CDR3 region has 19 residues. Participants had their cohort set by participant-reported clinical history. The J gene is TRBJ2-1, the V gene TRBV10-1, with TRBD2 matching 15 bases. The TCR comes from a woman aged 45-59 years who had recovered from COVID-19. The sequenced sample was PBMCs or T cells enriched from blood (not recorded which). CDR3 protein: CASGRLGTSGGPSYNEQFF. DNA of the CDR3: TGCGCCAGCGGCCGATTAGGGACTAGCGGGGGGCCCTCCTACAATGAGCAGTTCTTC.